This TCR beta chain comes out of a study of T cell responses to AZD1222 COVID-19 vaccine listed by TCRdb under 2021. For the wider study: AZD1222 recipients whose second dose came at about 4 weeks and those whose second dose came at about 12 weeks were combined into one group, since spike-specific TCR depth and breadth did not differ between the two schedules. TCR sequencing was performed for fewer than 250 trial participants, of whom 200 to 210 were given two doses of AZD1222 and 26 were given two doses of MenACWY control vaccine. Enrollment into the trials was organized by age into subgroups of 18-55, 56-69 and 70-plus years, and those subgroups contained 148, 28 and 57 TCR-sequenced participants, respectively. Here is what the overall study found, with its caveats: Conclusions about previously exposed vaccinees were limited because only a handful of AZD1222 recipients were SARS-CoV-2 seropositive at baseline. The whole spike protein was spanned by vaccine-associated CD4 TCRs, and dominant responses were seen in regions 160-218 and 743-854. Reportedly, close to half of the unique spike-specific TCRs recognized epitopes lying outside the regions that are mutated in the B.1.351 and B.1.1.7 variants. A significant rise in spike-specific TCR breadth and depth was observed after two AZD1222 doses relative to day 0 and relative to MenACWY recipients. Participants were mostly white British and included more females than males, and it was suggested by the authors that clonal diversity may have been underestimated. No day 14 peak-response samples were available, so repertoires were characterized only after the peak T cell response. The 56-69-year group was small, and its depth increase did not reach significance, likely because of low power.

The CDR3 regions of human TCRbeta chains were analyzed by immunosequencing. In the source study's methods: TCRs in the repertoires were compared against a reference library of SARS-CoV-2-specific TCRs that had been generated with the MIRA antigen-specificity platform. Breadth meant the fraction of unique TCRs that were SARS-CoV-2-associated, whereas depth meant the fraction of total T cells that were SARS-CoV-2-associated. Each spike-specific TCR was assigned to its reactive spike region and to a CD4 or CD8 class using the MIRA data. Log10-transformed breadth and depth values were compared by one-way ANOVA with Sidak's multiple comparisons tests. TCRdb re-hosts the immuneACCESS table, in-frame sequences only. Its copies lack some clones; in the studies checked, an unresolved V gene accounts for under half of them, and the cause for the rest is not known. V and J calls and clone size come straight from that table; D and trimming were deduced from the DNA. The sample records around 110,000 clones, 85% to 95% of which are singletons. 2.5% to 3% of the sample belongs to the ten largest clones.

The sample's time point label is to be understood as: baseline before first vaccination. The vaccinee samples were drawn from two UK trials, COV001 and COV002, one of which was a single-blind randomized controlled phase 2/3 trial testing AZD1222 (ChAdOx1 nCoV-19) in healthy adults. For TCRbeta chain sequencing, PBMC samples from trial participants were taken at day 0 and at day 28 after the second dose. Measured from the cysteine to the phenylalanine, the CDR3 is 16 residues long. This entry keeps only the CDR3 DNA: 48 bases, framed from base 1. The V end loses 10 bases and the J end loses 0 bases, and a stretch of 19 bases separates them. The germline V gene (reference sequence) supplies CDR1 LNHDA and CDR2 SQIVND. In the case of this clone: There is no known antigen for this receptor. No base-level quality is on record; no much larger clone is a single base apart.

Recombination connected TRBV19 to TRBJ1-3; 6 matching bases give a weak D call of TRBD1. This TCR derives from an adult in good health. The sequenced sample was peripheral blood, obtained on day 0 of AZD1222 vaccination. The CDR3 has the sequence CAIKERGGFSGNTIYF. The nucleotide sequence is TGTGCCATTAAAGAGAGGGGGGGCTTCTCTGGAAACACCATATATTTT.